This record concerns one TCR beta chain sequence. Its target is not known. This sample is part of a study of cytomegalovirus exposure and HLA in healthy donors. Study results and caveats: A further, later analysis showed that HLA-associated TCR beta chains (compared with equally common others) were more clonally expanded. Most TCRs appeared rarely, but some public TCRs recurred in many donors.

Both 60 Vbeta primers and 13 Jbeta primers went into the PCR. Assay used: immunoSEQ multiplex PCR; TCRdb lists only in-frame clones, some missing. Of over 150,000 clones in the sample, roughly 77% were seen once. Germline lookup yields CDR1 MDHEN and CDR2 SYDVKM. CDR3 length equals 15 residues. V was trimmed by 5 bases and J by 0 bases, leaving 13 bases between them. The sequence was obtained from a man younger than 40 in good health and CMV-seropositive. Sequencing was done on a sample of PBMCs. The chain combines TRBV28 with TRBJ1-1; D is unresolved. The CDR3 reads CASSPIEQMNTEAFF. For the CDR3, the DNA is TGTGCCAGCAGTCCGATAGAACAGATGAACACTGAAGCTTTCTTT.